This T cell receptor (beta chain) was observed in a study of cytomegalovirus exposure and HLA in healthy donors. Study at large: About 84% of 300 to 450 genotyped donors fell in the Caucasian-associated ancestry cluster. General study points: Clonal expansion was found to be greater in HLA-associated TCR beta chains than in equally common others in a later analysis. The listing of 150 to 200 TCR beta chains classed them as cytomegalovirus-associated. It was confirmed in vitro that a few of the CMV-associated chains were specific for CMV antigens.

Primers for the PCR totalled 60 Vbeta and 13 Jbeta. Measured with immunoSEQ multiplex PCR; TCRdb has only the in-frame clones, and not every one. The sample comprises over 150,000 clones, 82% of which are singletons, and 0.098% rests with the top ten. Germline CDR1 MNHNY, CDR2 SVGAGI (reference sequence). V was pared by 4 bases and J by 11 bases, with 10 bases of the junction left unmatched. This CDR3 region has 13 residues. Turning to this clone: Its antigen remains unidentified.

The receptor was derived from a boy aged 2 to 9 in good health and CMV-seronegative. The sample consisted of PBMCs. The V and J genes are TRBV6-6 and TRBJ2-5; 7 bases line up with TRBD2. CDR3 in DNA: TGTGCCAGCAGTTCGGGGGGTTTGCGGGAGCAGTACTTC. As protein: CASSSGGLREQYF.